One sample yielded the 12 T cell receptor beta chains listed below, sequenced in a study of human T cells and chemical hapten exposure (dated by TCRdb to about 2021). The sample's time point label is to be understood as: patch test 2, 6 weeks after DPC sensitization. The treatment or condition label for this specimen denotes: therapeutic diphenylcyclopropenone sensitization with weekly scalp DPC. Library creation used RACE. Sequencer: NextSeq 500. In TCRdb, the public reads were trimmed at Q25 with fastp and aligned with MiXCR, with productive beta chains retained. Each entry is one CDR3 protein sequence, shown with its most common DNA and genes. The sample table lists 350,000 to 400,000 distinct CDR3 sequences, about 6% of them with a count of one. The leading ten clones occupy less than 6.5% of the sample. Sequenced here: whole blood, sampled in connection with sensitization to the hapten diphenylcyclopropenone (DPC). These receptors originate from a young woman with alopecia areata. Some clones in this sample may be carry-over from other donors' samples.

This clonotype appeared many times. The CDR3 spells CASSLTPEWAGNTIYF. As DNA, the CDR3 is TGTGCCAGCAGTTTAACCCCCGAGTGGGCTGGAAACACCATATATTTT. This rearrangement joins TRBV28 to TRBJ1-3; D is ambiguous. From germline, CDR1 is MDHEN and CDR2 SYDVKM. CDR3 length equals 16 residues. Trimming left V 2 bases short and J 2 bases short, with 13 bases between.

This clonotype was recorded at least ten times. V is TRBV5-1 and J is TRBJ1-2; D is unresolved. V lost 6 bases and J 0 bases, leaving 3 bases between the germline ends. CDR1 and CDR2 (germline): SGHRS, YFSETQ. The CDR3 totals 11 residues. As DNA, the CDR3 is TGCGCCAGCAAGTCTAACTATGGCTACACCTTC. Amino acids: CASKSNYGYTF.

This clonotype has only a few counts. This chain connects TRBV5-5 to TRBJ1-2; weak D call: TRBD1 (6 bases). Germline V lookup: CDR1 SGHKS, CDR2 YYEKEE (reference sequence). This CDR3 spans 13 amino acids. Trimming removed 1 base at V and 6 bases at J, with 10 bases between. The CDR3 DNA follows: TGTGCCAGCAGCTTGATGGGGGCAAATGGCTACACCTTC. Protein product: CASSLMGANGYTF.

This clonotype was counted ten times or more. This sequence joins TRBV5-5 and TRBJ2-2, with D uncertain. Between the trimmed V and J ends, which lost 1 base and 7 bases, there was a span of 2 bases. CDR1 is SGHKS, CDR2 YYEKEE, per germline (reference sequence). The CDR3 runs 11 residues. The CDR3 loop is CASSLNGELFF. CDR3 sequence (DNA): TGTGCCAGCAGCTTGAACGGGGAGCTGTTTTTT. Full variable domain (missing parts from reference TRBV5-5 and TRBJ2-2): DAGVTQSPTHLIKTRGQQVTLRCSPISGHKSVSWYQQVLGQGPQFIFQYYEKEERGRGNFPDRFSARQFPNYSSELNVNALLLGDSALYLCASSLNGELFFGEGSRLTVL.

This clonotype was counted at least ten times. The chain carries TRBV5-1 and TRBJ1-2; 8 positions match TRBD1. This CDR3 comprises 17 residues. V dropped 2 bases and J dropped 6; count of bases not matched to a gene: 15. Germline assignment: CDR1 SGHRS and CDR2 YFSETQ. As DNA, the CDR3 is TGCGCCAGCAGCTTTAGTCGCGGGCCAGGGGGCGCCGATGGCTACACCTTC. Its protein is CASSFSRGPGGADGYTF.

This clonotype came up many times. The V gene is TRBV7-2, the J gene TRBJ1-5; D remains ambiguous. The CDR3 is made up of 12 amino acids. V gave up 5 bases and J gave up 6 bases, with 8 bases separating them. The germline gives CDR1 SGHTA, CDR2 FQGNSA. The chain's CDR3 is CASSRLTQPQHF. The CDR3 nucleotides read TGTGCCAGCAGCCGCCTCACTCAGCCCCAGCATTTT.

This clonotype occurred a few times. This chain links TRBV7-8 with TRBJ1-1; no firm D call. The CDR3 is 11 residues long. Germline V gene sequence: CDR1 SGHVS, CDR2 FQNEAQ. V gave up 5 bases and J gave up 10 bases, with 11 bases separating them. The CDR3 is CASSLQSGAFF. The CDR3 DNA reads TGTGCCAGCAGCCTCCAGAGTGGAGCTTTCTTT.

This clonotype was found a few times. This chain links TRBV10-3 with TRBJ1-4; D call uncertain. Germline values: CDR1 ENHRY, CDR2 SYGVKD. The CDR3 has 14 amino acids. Trimming removed 2 bases at V and 3 bases at J, with 7 bases between. In nucleotides, the CDR3 is TGTGCCATCAGTGAGGGCAGTCCTAATGAAAAACTGTTTTTT. Translated, it gives CAISEGSPNEKLFF.

Here the CDR3 reads CASSQERGTGANVLTF. CDR3 coding DNA: TGCGCCAGCAGCCAAGAGAGGGGAACCGGGGCCAACGTCCTGACTTTC. The chain couples TRBV4-3 to TRBJ2-6; D is tentatively TRBD1 or TRBD2 (5 bases each). Germline CDR1 and CDR2: LGHNA and YSLEER. The CDR3 loop spans 16 amino acids. V lost 0 bases, J lost 4 bases, and 10 bases lay in between.

In this sample, this clonotype turned up many times. The J gene is TRBJ1-6, the V gene TRBV7-2; D gene unclear. The CDR3 consists of 14 residues. Trimming removed 5 bases from V and 9 bases from J, with 14 bases in between. The germline CDR1 and CDR2 sequences are SGHTA and FQGNSA. The CDR3 here is CASSHAFMISPLHF. Here the CDR3 DNA reads TGTGCCAGCAGCCACGCGTTTATGATTTCACCCCTCCACTTT. The full variable domain, with the rest looked up from reference TRBV7-2 and TRBJ1-6, is GAGVSQSPSNKVTEKGKDVELRCDPISGHTALYWYRQSLGQGLEFLIYFQGNSAPDKSGLPSDRFSAERTGGSVSTLTIQRTQQEDSAVYLCASSHAFMISPLHFGNGTRLTVT.

The chain recombines TRBV29-1 with TRBJ1-5; D might be TRBD1 (6 bases). The V end was cut by 3 bases, the J end by 6 bases, with 21 bases between. Germline V gives CDR1 SQVTM, CDR2 ANQGSEA. The CDR3 length is 16 residues. This CDR3 reads CSVDHRSLEGGQPQHF. CDR3 DNA sequence: TGCAGCGTTGATCACAGAAGCCTTGAAGGGGGTCAGCCCCAGCATTTT.

This clonotype was counted many times. CDR3 nucleotides: TGTGCCAGCAGCTTACTGTTAGCGGGGGGGAAGAATGAGCAGTTCTTC. Its translation: CASSLLLAGGKNEQFF. V usage is TRBV7-9 and J usage is TRBJ2-1, with TRBD2 identical over 11 bases. This CDR3 region has 16 residues. Trimming took 2 bases from V and 7 from J; bases not matched to a gene: 7. Germline assignment: CDR1 SEHNR and CDR2 FQNEAQ (reference sequence).